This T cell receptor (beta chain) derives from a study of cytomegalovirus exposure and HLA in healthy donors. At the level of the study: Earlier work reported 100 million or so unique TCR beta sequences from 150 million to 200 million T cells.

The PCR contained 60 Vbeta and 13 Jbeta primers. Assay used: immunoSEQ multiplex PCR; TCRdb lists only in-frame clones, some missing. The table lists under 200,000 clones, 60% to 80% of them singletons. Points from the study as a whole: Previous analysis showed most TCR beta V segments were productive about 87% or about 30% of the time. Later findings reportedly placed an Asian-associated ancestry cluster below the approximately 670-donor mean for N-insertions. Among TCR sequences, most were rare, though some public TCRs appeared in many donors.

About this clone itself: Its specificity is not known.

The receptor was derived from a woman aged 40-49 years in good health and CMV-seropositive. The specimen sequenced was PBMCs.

The CDR3 reads CASSPPNRMRTDTQYF. CDR3 DNA: TGTGCCAGCTCACCACCGAATAGGATGAGGACAGATACGCAGTATTTT. The chain carries TRBV18 and TRBJ2-3, with D hard to call. The CDR3 runs 16 residues. Germline assignment: CDR1 KGHSH and CDR2 LQKENI. Trimming left V 0 bases short and J 3 bases short, with 13 bases between.